The T cell receptor (beta chain) under discussion was sequenced for a study of T cells in Graves' hyperthyroidism and ophthalmopathy. Study observations and caveats: A model built on 13 V-J features separated ophthalmopathy from stable hyperthyroidism. Blood samples included most of the expanded thyroid clonotypes exceeding 0.001.

TCR beta CDR3 regions were amplified from RNA. TCR CDR3 regions were first amplified by RT-PCR with HTBI primers. TCRdb analysed the multiplex PCR reads with MiXCR anew, one entry per CDR3 protein. The table has some 270,000 distinct CDR3 sequences, roughly an eighth seen once. CDR1 and CDR2 from the germline V gene are SGHDN and FVKESK. J was trimmed by 4 bases and V by 4 bases; bases with no gene match: 4. This CDR3 comprises 14 residues. As concerns this clonotype: Its antigen is unknown.

A patient was excluded if there was uncontrolled infection, other autoimmune disease, pregnancy or lactation. The clonotype originates from a woman between 35 and 50 years old with Graves' hyperthyroidism. The sample consisted of blood. The rearrangement links TRBV14 to TRBJ2-1; 7 bases are shared with TRBD1. The CDR3 DNA follows: TGTGCCAGCAGCCTTTTACAGGGGTACAATGAGCAGTTCTTC. This gives the protein CASSLLQGYNEQFF.